Sequencing of this TCR beta chain was carried out in a study of blood T cell repertoires in COVID-19. Study summary: The samples span acute and convalescent COVID-19 from the United States, Italy and Spain. T cells, B-cell-depleted T cells, or PBMCs supplied cDNA or gDNA.

The CDR3 is 14 residues long. Germline CDR1 and CDR2: SGHNT and YYREEE (reference sequence). V gave up 5 bases and J gave up 7 bases, with 18 bases separating them. As processed by the authors: Estimates of nucleated cell counts were drawn from the amplification of reference gene primers. Clones were read by immunoSEQ multiplex PCR, and TCRdb kept only the in-frame ones, dropping some. Clone size and the V and J calls come from that table; the DNA yielded D and trimming. The data contain 110,000 or so clones, around 90% of them singletons. The clonotype originates from a woman in her 50s with acute or convalescent COVID-19. This chain connects TRBV5-4 to TRBJ1-2; D is unresolved. Specimen: peripheral blood. This CDR3 is CASRSSSTTTGYTF. As DNA, the CDR3 is TGTGCCAGCAGATCGTCTTCCACCACTACTGGCTACACCTTC.